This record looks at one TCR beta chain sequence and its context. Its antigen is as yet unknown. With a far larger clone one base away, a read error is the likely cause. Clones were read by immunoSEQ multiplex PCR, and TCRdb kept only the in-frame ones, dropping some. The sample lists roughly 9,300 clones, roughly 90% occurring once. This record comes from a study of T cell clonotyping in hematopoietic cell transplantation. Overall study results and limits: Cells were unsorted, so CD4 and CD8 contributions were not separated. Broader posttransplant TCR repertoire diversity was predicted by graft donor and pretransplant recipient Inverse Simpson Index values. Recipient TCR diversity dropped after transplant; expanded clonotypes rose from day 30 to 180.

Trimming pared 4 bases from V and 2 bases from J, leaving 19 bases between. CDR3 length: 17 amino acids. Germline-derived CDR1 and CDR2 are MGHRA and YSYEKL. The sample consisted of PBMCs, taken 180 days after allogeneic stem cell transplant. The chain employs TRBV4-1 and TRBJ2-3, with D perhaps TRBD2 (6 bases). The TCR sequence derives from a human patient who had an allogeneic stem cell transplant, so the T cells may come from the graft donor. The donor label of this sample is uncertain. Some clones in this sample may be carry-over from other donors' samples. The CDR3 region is CASSPKRRTTYTDTQYF. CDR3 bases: TGCGCCAGCAGCCCTAAGCGCCGGACTACCTACACAGATACGCAGTATTTT.